This paragraph reports one TCR beta chain. The V gene's germline CDR1 is SGHNT and CDR2 YYREEE (reference sequence). CDR3 size: 14 residues. The V end lost 7 bases, the J end lost 2 bases, and 15 bases lay between the germline ends. Indicated time point: peripheral blood 6 weeks after treatment start. This sample is part of a study of PD-L1 blockade in urothelial cancer. Generated by immunoSEQ multiplex PCR, the TCRdb table keeps only in-frame clones and is missing some. The sample records some 41,000 clones, about four fifths being singletons. The receptor was derived from a man in his 60s with urothelial cancer. The sequencing used PBMCs, collected around atezolizumab (anti-PD-L1) treatment. This chain uses TRBV5-4 with TRBJ2-5; possibly TRBD1 for D (5 bases). The DNA for the CDR3 is TGTGCCAGCGCCCCCAAGGGGCCTCAAGAGACCCAGTACTTC. Protein: CASAPKGPQETQYF.